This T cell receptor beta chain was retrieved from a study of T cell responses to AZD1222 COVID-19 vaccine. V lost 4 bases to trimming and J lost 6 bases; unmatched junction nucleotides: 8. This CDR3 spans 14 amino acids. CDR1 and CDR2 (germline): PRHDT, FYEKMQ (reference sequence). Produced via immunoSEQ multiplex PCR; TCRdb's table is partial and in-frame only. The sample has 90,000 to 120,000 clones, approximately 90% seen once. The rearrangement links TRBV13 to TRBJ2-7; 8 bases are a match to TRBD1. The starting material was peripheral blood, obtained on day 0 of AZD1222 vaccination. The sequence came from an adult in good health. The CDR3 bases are TGTGCCAGCAGCTCGGACAGGGACGTACTCGAGCAGTACTTC. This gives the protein CASSSDRDVLEQYF.